This TCR beta chain was found in a study of control samples from healthy donors and cancer patients. In germline, CDR1 is SGHNT, CDR2 YYREEE (reference sequence). Trimming stripped 2 bases from V and 1 base from J, with 15 bases between. The CDR3 has 16 amino acids. Sequenced by immunoSEQ multiplex PCR; TCRdb stores in-frame clones only, minus some. The sample includes 78,000 or so clones, about 88% of them seen just once. The chain employs TRBV5-4 and TRBJ1-2; D is possibly TRBD1 (6 bases). The clonotype comes from a woman aged 50 to 65 in good health. Sequenced input: blood. The CDR3 DNA sequence: TGTGCCAGCAGCTTTGGGGGCTCCAGCCTTAACTATGGCTACACCTTC. It specifies CASSFGGSSLNYGYTF.